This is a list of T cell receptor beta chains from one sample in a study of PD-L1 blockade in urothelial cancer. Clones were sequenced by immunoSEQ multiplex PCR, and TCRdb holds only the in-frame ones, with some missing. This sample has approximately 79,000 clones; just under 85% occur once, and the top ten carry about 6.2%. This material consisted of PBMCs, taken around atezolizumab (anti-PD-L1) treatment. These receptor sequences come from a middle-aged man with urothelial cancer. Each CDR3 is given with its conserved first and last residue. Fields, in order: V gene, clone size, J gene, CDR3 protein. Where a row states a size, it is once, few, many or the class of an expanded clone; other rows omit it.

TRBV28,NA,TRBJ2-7,CASSSLREKDYEQYF
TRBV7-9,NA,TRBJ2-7,CASSSRQGLEQYF
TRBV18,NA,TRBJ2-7,CASSPGTGTIPYEQYF
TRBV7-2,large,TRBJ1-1,CASSLGTGPTGAFF
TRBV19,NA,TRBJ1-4,CASSLLTGWKEKLFF
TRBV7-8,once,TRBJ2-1,CASSLGGLTYEQFF
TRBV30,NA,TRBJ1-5,CAWSQRPWRDRHQPQHF
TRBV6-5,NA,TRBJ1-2,CAISGQGRGYTF
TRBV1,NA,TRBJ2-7,CTLASGSSYEQYF
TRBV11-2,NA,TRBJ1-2,CASSSFRGQSYGYTF
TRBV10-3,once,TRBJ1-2,CAINPDMVGQGYTF
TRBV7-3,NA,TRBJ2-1,CASSLTPQAGNNEQFF
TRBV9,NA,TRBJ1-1,CASSVQGENTEAFF
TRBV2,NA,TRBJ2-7,CASSRGLAVYEQYF
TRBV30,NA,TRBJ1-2,CAGHRGGANYGYTF
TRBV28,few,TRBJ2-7,CASNTRWGTSGRNYEQYF
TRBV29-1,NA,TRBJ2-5,CSGKGQLETQYF
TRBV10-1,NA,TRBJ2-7,CASSETTSGRYEQYF
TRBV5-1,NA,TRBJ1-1,CASRVERMANTEAFF
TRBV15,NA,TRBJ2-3,CATSRAGGSTDTQYF
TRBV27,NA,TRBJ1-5,CASSPSGTGNQPQHF
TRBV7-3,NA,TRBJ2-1,CASSLIRSDYNEQFF
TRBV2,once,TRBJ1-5,CASAPGGRQPQHF
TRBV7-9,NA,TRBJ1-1,CASRSPQGRVNTEAFF
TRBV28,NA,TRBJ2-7,CASTLGGEYEQYF
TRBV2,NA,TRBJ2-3,CASSWTEPSTDTQYF
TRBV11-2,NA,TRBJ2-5,CASSYPGTLETQYF
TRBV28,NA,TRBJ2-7,CASSLGGALPYEQYF
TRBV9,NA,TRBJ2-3,CASSTPSHRGTDTQYF
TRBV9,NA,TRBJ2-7,CASSIGTSGSIEQYF
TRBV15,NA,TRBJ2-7,CATSRDGGQNYEQYF
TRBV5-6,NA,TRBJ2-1,CASRRTATSGSYNEQFF
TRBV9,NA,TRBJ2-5,CASSVGGGLETQYF
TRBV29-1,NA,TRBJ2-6,CSVGLVGGANVLTF
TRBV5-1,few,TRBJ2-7,CASSRTSGSLTYEQYF
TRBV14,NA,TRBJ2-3,CASSPGLAGGPDTQYF
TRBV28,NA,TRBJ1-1,CASTRREGTTEAFF
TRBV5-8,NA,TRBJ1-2,CASSQRLTGQGSNYGYTF
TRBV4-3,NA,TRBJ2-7,CASSQAPGGSYEQYF
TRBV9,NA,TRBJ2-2,CASSAGQGRTGELFF